This TCR beta chain was sequenced in a study of blood T cell repertoires in COVID-19. Study background: The origin of the acute and convalescent COVID-19 samples was the United States, Italy and Spain. The analysed material was cDNA or gDNA that came from T cells, B-cell-depleted T cells, or PBMCs.

Losses at the gene ends were 0 bases for V and 8 bases for J; bases not matched to a gene: 5. The germline V gene has CDR1 GTSNPN and CDR2 SVGIG (reference sequence). This CDR3 comprises 14 residues. Original processing notes: Counts of nucleated cells, estimated from reference gene primer amplification, were obtained. The table came from immunoSEQ multiplex PCR; TCRdb's copy has only in-frame clones and leaves some out. V, J and clone size are those of that table, while D and trimming were read from the DNA. The table lists 39,000 or so clones, about four fifths of them singletons. Sequencing input: peripheral blood. The chain combines TRBV30 with TRBJ1-2, with TRBD1 identical over 11 bases. The clonotype comes from a man aged 35-49 years with active or convalescent COVID-19. Written as DNA, the CDR3 is TGTGCCTGGAGTGTGCGGACAGGGGGCGGAGGCTACACCTTC. Encoded protein: CAWSVRTGGGGYTF.